A selection of T cell receptor beta chains follows, all from one sample in a study of blood T cells in healthy people across ages. TCRdb used MiXCR to reprocess the 5' RACE reads, holding one entry per CDR3 protein. Of roughly 650,000 distinct CDR3 sequences listed, approximately 31% were seen once; the top ten hold approximately 15%. Material for sequencing was blood. These receptors were obtained from a woman of 80 years or more in good health. CDR3s include the opening cysteine and the closing phenylalanine or tryptophan.

CDR3 protein: CAWSIDRGNQPQHF
V gene: TRBV30

CDR3 protein: CASSLGRAGQPQHF
V gene: TRBV7-2

CDR3 protein: CASSRSWESTGELFF
V gene: TRBV5-1

CDR3 protein: CASSYEASQPQHF
V gene: TRBV6-5

CDR3 protein: CASSPTRAPEPQHF
V gene: TRBV18

CDR3 protein: CASSYNVEGSHEQYF
V gene: TRBV6-2/TRBV6-3

CDR3 protein: CASGITGGHTYEQYF
V gene: TRBV28

CDR3 protein: CASSPGITTYQETQYF
V gene: TRBV5-1

CDR3 protein: CASTFAGQGAYEQYF
V gene: TRBV6-5

CDR3 protein: CASRTDSGQVYNEQFF
V gene: TRBV5-1

CDR3 protein: CASSSGAGGPFETQYF
V gene: TRBV5-1

CDR3 protein: CSARDVGGSSYNEQFF
V gene: TRBV20-1

CDR3 protein: CASSLSSGNRQETQYF
V gene: TRBV5-1

CDR3 protein: CASSSRRGLRGLTDTGELFF
V gene: TRBV7-9

CDR3 protein: CASSRWTGGRDTQYF
V gene: TRBV5-1

CDR3 protein: CASSTGSLTDTQYF
V gene: TRBV30

CDR3 protein: CASAGTGAYEQYF
V gene: TRBV19